A selection of T cell receptor beta chains follows, all from one sample in a study of cytomegalovirus exposure and HLA in healthy donors. Generated by immunoSEQ multiplex PCR, the TCRdb table keeps only in-frame clones and is missing some. The sample has some 150,000 clones, roughly 80% seen once. Material: PBMCs. The receptors derive from a man aged 40-50 years in good health and CMV-seronegative. Each CDR3 is given with its conserved first and last residue. Each record gives: clone size, V gene, D gene, J gene, CDR3 protein, CDR3 DNA. A D gene is named only where the DNA matches it firmly. Part of the rows lack a size; the others show once, few, many or a class for expanded clones.

clone size: -; V gene: TRBV28; D gene: TRBD1; J gene: TRBJ2-7; CDR3 protein: CASRKDRGGSYEQYF; CDR3 DNA: TGTGCCAGCAGAAAGGACAGGGGAGGATCCTACGAGCAGTACTTC
clone size: -; V gene: TRBV5-4; D gene: TRBD1; J gene: TRBJ2-7; CDR3 protein: CASSRQGYEQYF; CDR3 DNA: TGTGCCAGCAGCCGACAGGGCTACGAGCAGTACTTC
clone size: -; V gene: TRBV19; D gene: -; J gene: TRBJ1-5; CDR3 protein: CASSIEWNQPQHF; CDR3 DNA: TGTGCCAGTAGTATTGAGTGGAATCAGCCCCAGCATTTT
clone size: few; V gene: TRBV28; D gene: -; J gene: TRBJ2-1; CDR3 protein: CASSLTGSYNEQFF; CDR3 DNA: TGTGCCAGCAGTTTAACAGGGAGCTACAATGAGCAGTTCTTC
clone size: -; V gene: TRBV28; D gene: -; J gene: TRBJ1-3; CDR3 protein: CASQPPPAGNTIYF; CDR3 DNA: TGTGCCAGCCAACCACCTCCGGCTGGAAACACCATATATTTT
clone size: -; V gene: TRBV5-1; D gene: TRBD2; J gene: TRBJ2-1; CDR3 protein: CASSIMTSGDNEQFF; CDR3 DNA: TGCGCCAGCAGCATAATGACTAGCGGGGACAATGAGCAGTTCTTC
clone size: -; V gene: TRBV4-3; D gene: -; J gene: TRBJ2-7; CDR3 protein: CASSQALLEVGSYEQYF; CDR3 DNA: TGCGCCAGCAGCCAAGCCTTACTCGAGGTAGGGAGCTACGAGCAGTACTTC
clone size: few; V gene: TRBV7-8; D gene: TRBD2; J gene: TRBJ2-1; CDR3 protein: CASSSLAGARNEQFF; CDR3 DNA: TGTGCCAGCAGCTCTCTAGCGGGGGCCCGCAATGAGCAGTTCTTC
clone size: -; V gene: TRBV19; D gene: -; J gene: TRBJ1-1; CDR3 protein: CASSTRDRLVTEAFF; CDR3 DNA: TGTGCCAGTAGTACTCGAGACAGGTTGGTCACTGAAGCTTTCTTT
clone size: -; V gene: TRBV7-3; D gene: TRBD2; J gene: TRBJ2-1; CDR3 protein: CASSSGGTVYNEQFF; CDR3 DNA: TGTGCCAGCAGCTCGGGGGGGACGGTTTACAATGAGCAGTTCTTC
clone size: -; V gene: TRBV11-2; D gene: TRBD1; J gene: TRBJ1-1; CDR3 protein: CASSFRDRVLTSEAFF; CDR3 DNA: TGTGCCAGCAGCTTCCGGGACAGAGTTTTGACGAGTGAAGCTTTCTTT
clone size: -; V gene: TRBV6-1; D gene: TRBD1; J gene: TRBJ1-5; CDR3 protein: CASNPRDRGNQPQHF; CDR3 DNA: TGTGCCAGCAATCCCCGGGACAGGGGCAATCAGCCCCAGCATTTT
clone size: -; V gene: TRBV5-4; D gene: -; J gene: TRBJ1-4; CDR3 protein: CASSLDGRDDEKLFF; CDR3 DNA: TGTGCCAGCAGCTTGGACGGCAGGGATGATGAAAAACTGTTTTTT
clone size: -; V gene: TRBV5-1; D gene: -; J gene: TRBJ2-1; CDR3 protein: CASSLPGISYNEQFF; CDR3 DNA: TGCGCCAGCAGCTTACCAGGGATCTCCTACAATGAGCAGTTCTTC
clone size: -; V gene: TRBV19; D gene: -; J gene: TRBJ1-2; CDR3 protein: CASSPMTENYGYTF; CDR3 DNA: TGTGCCAGTAGCCCTATGACAGAGAACTATGGCTACACCTTC
clone size: -; V gene: TRBV5-6; D gene: TRBD1; J gene: TRBJ1-5; CDR3 protein: CASSLGQGTQPQHF; CDR3 DNA: TGTGCCAGCAGCTTGGGACAGGGTACTCAGCCCCAGCATTTT
clone size: -; V gene: TRBV9; D gene: -; J gene: TRBJ1-1; CDR3 protein: CASSEGEGTEAFF; CDR3 DNA: TGTGCCAGCAGCGAGGGGGAGGGTACTGAAGCTTTCTTT
clone size: few; V gene: TRBV7-3; D gene: -; J gene: TRBJ2-1; CDR3 protein: CASSLLAGPGNEQFF; CDR3 DNA: TGTGCCAGCAGCCTCCTAGCAGGTCCGGGAAATGAGCAGTTCTTC
clone size: few; V gene: TRBV7-9; D gene: -; J gene: TRBJ2-7; CDR3 protein: CSSSFSVSYEQYF; CDR3 DNA: TGTTCCAGCAGCTTCTCGGTCTCCTACGAGCAGTACTTC
clone size: -; V gene: TRBV6-5; D gene: -; J gene: TRBJ2-7; CDR3 protein: CASSSMGWTEAYEQYF; CDR3 DNA: TGTGCCAGCAGTTCAATGGGCTGGACAGAAGCCTACGAGCAGTACTTC
clone size: -; V gene: TRBV6-5; D gene: -; J gene: TRBJ2-1; CDR3 protein: CASSSGVGGEQFF; CDR3 DNA: TGTGCCAGCAGTTCCGGGGTGGGGGGTGAGCAGTTCTTC
clone size: -; V gene: TRBV6-4; D gene: -; J gene: TRBJ1-2; CDR3 protein: CASSDRPGDGYTF; CDR3 DNA: TGTGCCAGCAGTGACCGGCCAGGTGATGGCTACACCTTC